The 10 T cell receptor beta chains reported below all come from one sample, sequenced in a study of PD-1 blockade in mismatch repair-deficient tumors. The data were produced by immunoSEQ multiplex PCR, yet TCRdb's version contains in-frame clones alone and is incomplete. The sample contains tens of thousands of clones, roughly 83% of which appear only once. Sequencing was performed on PBMCs, taken before pembrolizumab treatment. All receptors derive from an adult with mismatch repair-deficient cancer.

The V gene is TRBV15, the J gene TRBJ2-7; 7 bases fit TRBD1. Germline lookup yields CDR1 LNHNV and CDR2 YYDKDF (reference sequence). The CDR3 consists of 14 residues. Trimming at V came to 5 bases and at J to 2 bases, leaving 6 bases not matched to a gene. DNA for the CDR3: TGTGCCACCAGCGGACGGGACAGCCCCTACGAGCAGTACTTC. Translated: CATSGRDSPYEQYF.

V and J are TRBV5-1 and TRBJ2-6, with D possibly matching TRBD1 (6 bases). CDR1 and CDR2 (germline): SGHRS, YFSETQ. The V gene lost 0 bases and the J gene lost 10 bases, with 11 bases spanning the gap. The CDR3 spans 14 residues. DNA of the CDR3: TGCGCCAGCAGCTTGGTTCAGGGGCTGAACGTCCTGACTTTC. Its translation: CASSLVQGLNVLTF.

This clone was detected only once. The V and J genes are TRBV28 and TRBJ2-1; TRBD2 matches 7 bases. V shed 6 bases, J shed 0 bases, and the junction held 8 bases outside the gene matches. CDR3 length equals 16 residues. Looked up from germline, CDR1 is MDHEN and CDR2 is SYDVKM. The CDR3 sequence: CASSSFPSGSYNEQFF. Written as DNA, the CDR3 is TGTGCCAGCAGCAGCTTCCCTAGCGGCTCCTACAATGAGCAGTTCTTC. Filled out from reference TRBV28 and TRBJ2-1, the complete variable domain reads DVKVTQSSRYLVKRTGEKVFLECVQDMDHENMFWYRQDPGLGLRLIYFSYDVKMKEKGDIPEGYSVSREKKERFSLILESASTNQTSMYLCASSSFPSGSYNEQFFGPGTRLTVL.

This clone was recorded only once. The chain is built from TRBV28 and TRBJ1-2, with D perhaps TRBD1 (5 bases). This CDR3 is 16 amino acids long. The germline gives CDR1 MDHEN, CDR2 SYDVKM. Trimming removed 4 bases at V and 2 bases at J, with 17 bases between. This CDR3 reads CASSSSGIGGNYGYTF. For the CDR3, the DNA is TGTGCCAGCAGTTCCTCAGGGATCGGGGGAAACTATGGCTACACCTTC.

The chain employs TRBV27 and TRBJ2-7; D might be TRBD1 (6 bases). Germline V CDR1 and CDR2: MNHEY, SMNVEV (reference sequence). Trimming took 6 bases from V and 3 from J, leaving 15 bases between them. This CDR3 is 14 amino acids long. Here the CDR3 DNA reads TGTGCCAGCAGGCTCCAGGGGAGCGGCTACGAGCAGTACTTC. Translated: CASRLQGSGYEQYF.

In its sample, this clone was seen a few times. The chain uses TRBV30 and TRBJ2-5; a weak D match, TRBD2 (6 bases). This CDR3 is 12 amino acids long. V was pared by 4 bases and J by 3 bases, with 9 bases between. Germline CDR1 and CDR2: GTSNPN and SVGIG (reference sequence). The CDR3 nucleotides read TGTGCCTGGACCCGGAGGGAAGAGACCCAGTACTTC. Translating gives CAWTRREETQYF.

This chain joins TRBV5-1 and TRBJ1-4; the match to TRBD1 covers 9 bases. From germline, CDR1 is SGHRS and CDR2 YFSETQ. J gave up 8 bases and V 2 bases, and 7 bases lay outside the gene matches. CDR3 length equals 15 residues. The CDR3 DNA reads as TGCGCCAGCAGCTTTATGGGACAGGGAGGAGAAAAACTGTTTTTT. Protein sequence: CASSFMGQGGEKLFF. The complete variable domain, with remaining parts taken from reference TRBV5-1 and TRBJ1-4, reads KAGVTQTPRYLIKTRGQQVTLSCSPISGHRSVSWYQQTPGQGLQFLFEYFSETQRNKGNFPGRFSGRQFSNSRSEMNVSTLELGDSALYLCASSFMGQGGEKLFFGSGTQLSVL.

This clone was seen a few times. The chain links TRBV29-1 to TRBJ2-7; 8 bases align to TRBD2. The V gene's germline CDR1 is SQVTM and CDR2 ANQGSEA. This CDR3 has 14 residues. V lost 5 bases and J lost 3; bases outside the gene matches: 9. CDR3 sequence: CSVRAGTRGYEQYF. Here the CDR3 DNA reads TGCAGCGTTCGTGCCGGGACTAGGGGCTACGAGCAGTACTTC.

The chain has TRBV13 and TRBJ2-3; possible D gene TRBD1, 7 bases. The length of the CDR3 is 16 residues. In germline, CDR1 is PRHDT, CDR2 FYEKMQ (reference sequence). V shed 5 bases and J shed 1 base, with 16 bases lying between them. DNA for the CDR3: TGTGCCAGCAGCAGCCAGGGGGGTTTGGGCACAGATACGCAGTATTTT. Amino acid sequence: CASSSQGGLGTDTQYF. The variable domain in full, with the rest retrieved from reference TRBV13 and TRBJ2-3, is AAGVIQSPRHLIKEKRETATLKCYPIPRHDTVYWYQQGPGQDPQFLISFYEKMQSDKGSIPDRFSAQQFSDYHSELNMSSLELGDSALYFCASSSQGGLGTDTQYFGPGTRLTVL.

The gene calls are TRBV7-3 and TRBJ2-7, with TRBD1 as a possible D gene (7 bases). Germline values: CDR1 SGHTA, CDR2 FQGTGA. Trimming shortened V by 2 bases and J by 3 bases, and 8 bases separated the two germline ends. The length of the CDR3 is 13 residues. CDR3 sequence reads: CASSLQGGYEQYF. CDR3 sequence (DNA): TGTGCCAGCAGCTTACAGGGGGGCTACGAGCAGTACTTC.